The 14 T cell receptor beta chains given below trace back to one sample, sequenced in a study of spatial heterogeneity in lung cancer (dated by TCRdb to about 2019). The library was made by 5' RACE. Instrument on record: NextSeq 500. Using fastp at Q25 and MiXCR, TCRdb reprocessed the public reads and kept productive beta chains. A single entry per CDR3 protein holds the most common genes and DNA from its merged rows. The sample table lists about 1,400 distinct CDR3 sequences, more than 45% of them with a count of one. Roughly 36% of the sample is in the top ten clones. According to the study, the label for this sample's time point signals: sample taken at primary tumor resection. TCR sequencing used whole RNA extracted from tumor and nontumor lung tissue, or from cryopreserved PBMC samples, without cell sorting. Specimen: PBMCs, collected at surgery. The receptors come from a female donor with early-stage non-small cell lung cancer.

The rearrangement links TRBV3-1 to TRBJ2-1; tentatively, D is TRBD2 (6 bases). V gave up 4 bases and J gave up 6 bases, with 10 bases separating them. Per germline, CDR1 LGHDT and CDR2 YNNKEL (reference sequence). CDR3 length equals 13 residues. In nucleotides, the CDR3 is TGTGCCAGCAGCCTTGGGGACTCCAATGAGCAGTTCTTC. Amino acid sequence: CASSLGDSNEQFF.

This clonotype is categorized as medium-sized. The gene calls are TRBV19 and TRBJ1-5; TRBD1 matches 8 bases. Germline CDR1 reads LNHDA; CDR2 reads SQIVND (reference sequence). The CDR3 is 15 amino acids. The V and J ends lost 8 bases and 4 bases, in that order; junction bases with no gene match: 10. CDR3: CASGIEDRANQPQHF. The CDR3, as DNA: TGTGCCAGTGGGATCGAGGACAGGGCTAATCAGCCCCAGCATTTT. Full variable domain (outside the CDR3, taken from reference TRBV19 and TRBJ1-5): DGGITQSPKYLFRKEGQNVTLSCEQNLNHDAMYWYRQDPGQGLRLIYYSQIVNDFQKGDIAEGYSVSREKKESFPLTVTSAQKNPTAFYLCASGIEDRANQPQHFGDGTRLSIL.

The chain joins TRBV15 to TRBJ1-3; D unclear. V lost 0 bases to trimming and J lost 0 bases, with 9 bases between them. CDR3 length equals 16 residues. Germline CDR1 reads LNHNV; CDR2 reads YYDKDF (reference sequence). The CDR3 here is CATSRDGGLSGNTIYF. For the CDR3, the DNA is TGTGCCACCAGCAGAGATGGTGGACTCTCTGGAAACACCATATATTTT.

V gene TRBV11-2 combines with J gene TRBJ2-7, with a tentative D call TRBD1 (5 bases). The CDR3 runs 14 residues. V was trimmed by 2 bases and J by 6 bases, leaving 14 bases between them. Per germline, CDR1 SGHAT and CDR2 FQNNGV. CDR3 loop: CASSLQGFPIEQYF. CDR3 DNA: TGTGCCAGCAGCTTACAGGGATTCCCCATCGAGCAGTACTTC.

The CDR3 protein is CASRETGDTGELFF. The CDR3 bases are TGTGCCAGCAGGGAGACAGGGGATACCGGGGAGCTGTTTTTT. The rearrangement uses TRBV6-4 and TRBJ2-2; TRBD1 matches at 8 bases. Germline V gives CDR1 MRHNA, CDR2 SNTAGT. The trim removed 6 bases at V and 5 bases at J, leaving 5 bases unmatched. This CDR3 has 14 amino acids.

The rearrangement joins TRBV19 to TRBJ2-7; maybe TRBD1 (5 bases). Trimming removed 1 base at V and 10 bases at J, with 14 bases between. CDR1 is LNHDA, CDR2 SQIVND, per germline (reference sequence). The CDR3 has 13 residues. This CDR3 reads CASSIGGQGTQYF. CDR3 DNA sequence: TGTGCCAGTAGTATAGGAGGTCAGGGAACTCAGTACTTC.

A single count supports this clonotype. CDR3 amino acids: CASSTANEKLFF. The CDR3 DNA sequence: TGTGCCAGCTCGACGGCTAATGAAAAACTGTTTTTT. V gene TRBV18 combines with J gene TRBJ1-4; the D is unclear. Germline V CDR1 and CDR2: KGHSH, LQKENI. V was cut by 6 bases and J by 3 bases, with 5 bases left in between. The CDR3 consists of 12 residues.

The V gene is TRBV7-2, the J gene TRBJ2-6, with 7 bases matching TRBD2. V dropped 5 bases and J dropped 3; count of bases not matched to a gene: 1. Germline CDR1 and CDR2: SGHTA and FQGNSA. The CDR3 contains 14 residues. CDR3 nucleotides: TGTGCCAGCAGCCCGGGGGGTGGGGCCAACGTCCTGACTTTC. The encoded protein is CASSPGGGANVLTF.

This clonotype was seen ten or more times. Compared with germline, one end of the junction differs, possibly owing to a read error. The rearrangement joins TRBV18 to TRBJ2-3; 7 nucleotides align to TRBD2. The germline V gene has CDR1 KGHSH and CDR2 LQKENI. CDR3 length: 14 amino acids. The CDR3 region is CASSQESGRDTQYF. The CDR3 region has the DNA TGTGCCAGCTCACAGGAATCTGGGAGGGATACACAGTATTTT.

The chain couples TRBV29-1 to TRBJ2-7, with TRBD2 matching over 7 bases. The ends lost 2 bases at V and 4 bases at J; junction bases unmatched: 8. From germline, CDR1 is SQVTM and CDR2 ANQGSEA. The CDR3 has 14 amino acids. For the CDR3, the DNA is TGCAGCGTTGAACGTCGGGGGAGGGAGTACGAGCAGTACTTC. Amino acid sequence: CSVERRGREYEQYF.

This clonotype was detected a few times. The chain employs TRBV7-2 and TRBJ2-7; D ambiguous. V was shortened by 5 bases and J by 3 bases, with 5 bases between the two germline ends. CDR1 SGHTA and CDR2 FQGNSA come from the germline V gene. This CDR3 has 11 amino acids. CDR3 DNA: TGTGCCAGCAGCCCCCTCTACGAGCAGTACTTC. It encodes CASSPLYEQYF.

The CDR3 region is CASSEWNTIYF. CDR3 coding DNA: TGTGCCAGCAGTGAGTGGAACACCATATATTTT. The rearrangement joins TRBV25-1 to TRBJ1-3; D is unclear. Germline CDR1 is MGHDK and CDR2 is SYGVNS. The CDR3 has 11 residues. The V gene lost 3 bases and the J gene lost 7 bases, with 4 bases spanning the gap.

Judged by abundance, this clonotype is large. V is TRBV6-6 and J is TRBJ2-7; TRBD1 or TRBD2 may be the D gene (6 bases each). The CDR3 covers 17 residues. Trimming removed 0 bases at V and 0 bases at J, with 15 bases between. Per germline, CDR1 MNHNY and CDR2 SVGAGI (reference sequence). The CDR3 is CASSYSSQEGDSYEQYF. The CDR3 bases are TGTGCCAGCAGTTACTCGAGCCAGGAGGGGGACTCCTACGAGCAGTACTTC.

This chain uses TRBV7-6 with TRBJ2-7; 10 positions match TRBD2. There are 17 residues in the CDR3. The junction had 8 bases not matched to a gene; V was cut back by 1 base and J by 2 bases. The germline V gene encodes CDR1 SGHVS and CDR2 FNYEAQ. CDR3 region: CASSLGLAGELPYEQYF. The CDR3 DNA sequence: TGTGCCAGCAGCTTAGGCCTAGCGGGAGAACTTCCCTACGAGCAGTACTTC.